This T cell receptor beta chain was sequenced in a study of blood T cell repertoires in COVID-19. The protocol was immunoSEQ multiplex PCR, while the TCRdb copy is restricted to in-frame clones and leaves out a portion. This sample has about 300,000 clones, with approximately 82% found just once. CDR1 and CDR2 from the germline V gene are SGHTA and FQGNSA. The germline V and J ends were trimmed by 5 bases and 8 bases, with 12 bases remaining between them. CDR3 length equals 12 residues. This chain connects TRBV7-2 to TRBJ1-2; D uncertain. The sample taken for sequencing was peripheral blood. The receptor comes from a woman in her 50s with acute or convalescent COVID-19. The CDR3 here is CASSQQVRGYTF. Here the CDR3 DNA reads TGTGCCAGCAGCCAGCAGGTCAGGGGCTACACCTTC.